This section outlines one T cell receptor beta chain sequence together with its context. Method: immunoSEQ multiplex PCR; TCRdb's copy keeps in-frame clones and lacks some. The sample includes roughly 500,000 clones, roughly 90% of them seen just once. This entry comes from a study of blood T cell repertoires in COVID-19. Turning to the study itself: Acute and convalescent COVID-19 samples came from the United States, Italy and Spain.

This CDR3 has 17 amino acids. Trimming at V came to 4 bases and at J to 3 bases, leaving 9 bases not matched to a gene. CDR1 is SGHRS, CDR2 YFSETQ, per germline. J is TRBJ2-1 and V is TRBV5-1; TRBD2 aligns across 11 bases. The sample was PBMCs or T cells enriched from blood (not recorded which). This clonotype was obtained from a woman aged 40 to 50 who had recovered from COVID-19. In nucleotides, the CDR3 is TGCGCCAGCAGCCCAGGGACTAGCGGAGACATCTACAATGAGCAGTTCTTC. This sequence encodes CASSPGTSGDIYNEQFF.